This T cell receptor (beta chain) comes out of a study of blood T cells in healthy people across ages. About the study: Per two T cells, about one barcoded beta molecule was captured through template switching.

The use of a sample-barcoded 5' primer and a J-beta primer mix characterized a second PCR of about 6 to 11 cycles. Researchers report that each sample yielded at least 2.5 million CDR3-containing paired-end reads. TCRdb analysed the 5' RACE reads with MiXCR anew, one entry per CDR3 protein. The table records 980,000 or so distinct CDR3 sequences, roughly 48% of them present only once. With 3 bases removed from V and 13 bases from J, the gap between germline ends came to 16 bases. From germline, CDR1 is MNHNY and CDR2 SVGAGI (reference sequence). The CDR3 spans 13 residues. The J gene is TRBJ2-4, the V gene TRBV6-6; possibly TRBD2 for D (5 bases). Sequences were obtained from blood. This clonotype was sampled from a man aged 30 to 45 in good health. The CDR3 DNA follows: TGTGCCAGCAGTTATTTTCTAGGAGGAGAGCAGTACTTC. This encodes CASSYFLGGEQYF.